These T cell receptor beta chains were read from a single sample in a study of yellow fever vaccine responses in identical twins. TCRdb re-analysed the RT-PCR reads in MiXCR, keeping a single row per CDR3 protein. This sample has over 950 distinct CDR3 sequences, with 80% found just once. Sequences were derived from T cells from blood (PBMCs), unsorted or a sorted subset (not recorded which), sampled before or after yellow fever vaccination (not recorded which). Receptors were obtained from a female donor who received the yellow fever vaccine. The CDR3 runs from the conserved cysteine through the conserved F or W. Fields, in order: J gene, clone size, D gene, V gene, CDR3 protein, CDR3 DNA. A D gene is named only where the DNA matches it firmly. Size values are once, few and many counts, or a class for expanded clones, and some rows have none.

TRBJ2-7 . TRBD2 TRBV19 CASSIEPLAGGSYEQYF TGTGCCAGTAGTATAGAACCCCTAGCGGGAGGATCCTACGAGCAGTACTTC
TRBJ1-1 . . TRBV5-1 CASSFGVGTEAFF TGCGCCAGCAGCTTCGGGGTCGGCACTGAAGCTTTCTTT
TRBJ1-3 few TRBD1 TRBV6-1 CASRQKGTGSATIYF TGTGCCAGCAGGCAAAAAGGGACAGGGAGTGCCACCATATATTTT
TRBJ2-1 . TRBD2 TRBV4-1 CASSQVRTSYNEQFF TGCGCCAGCAGCCAAGTACGGACTAGCTACAATGAGCAGTTCTTC
TRBJ2-1 . TRBD2 TRBV11-1 CASSLPRLAGGPRFF TGTGCCAGCAGCTTACCCCGACTAGCGGGGGGCCCACGGTTCTTC
TRBJ2-1 . . TRBV7-9 CASSTPPPIDF TGTGCCAGCAGCACCCCTCCCCCAATTGACTTC
TRBJ2-7 . TRBD2 TRBV28 CASSFGSGRASSYEQYF TGTGCCAGCAGTTTTGGGTCGGGGAGGGCTAGCTCCTACGAGCAGTACTTC
TRBJ2-7 . . TRBV11-1 CASSLPNELYEQYF TGTGCCAGCAGCTTACCAAACGAGCTTTACGAGCAGTACTTC
TRBJ2-1 . . TRBV18 CASSPVGSNEQFF TGTGCCAGCTCACCAGTGGGGTCCAATGAGCAGTTCTTC
TRBJ2-5 . . TRBV6-5 CASSYERLDSVRETQYF TGTGCCAGCAGTTACGAACGACTAGACTCCGTCAGAGAGACCCAGTACTTC
TRBJ2-3 . TRBD2 TRBV11-3 CASSVSGGSTQYF TGTGCCAGCAGTGTTAGCGGGGGGAGTACGCAGTATTTT
TRBJ2-4 . . TRBV4-1 CASSPLVDKNIQYF TGCGCCAGCAGCCCCCTAGTCGACAAAAACATTCAGTACTTC
TRBJ2-3 . TRBD1 TRBV29-1 CSVESRDRAPSTDTQYF TGCAGCGTGGAGTCCCGGGACAGGGCTCCTAGCACAGATACGCAGTATTTT
TRBJ2-1 . . TRBV4-3 CASSLDGSHNEQFF TGCGCCAGCAGCCTTGATGGCAGTCACAATGAGCAGTTCTTC
TRBJ2-7 . . TRBV29-1 CSVVGHETYEQYF TGCAGCGTTGTGGGACACGAGACCTACGAGCAGTACTTC
TRBJ2-1 . TRBD2 TRBV20-1 CSAKRSAGGTVYNEQFF TGCAGTGCAAAGAGAAGTGCCGGGGGGACGGTCTACAATGAGCAGTTCTTC
TRBJ2-7 . TRBD1 TRBV25-1 CASSVSRTGVYEQYF TGTGCCAGCAGTGTCTCTCGGACAGGGGTGTACGAGCAGTACTTC
TRBJ2-2 . . TRBV4-2 CASSPLAAGELFF TGTGCCAGCAGCCCCTTAGCCGCCGGGGAGCTGTTTTTT
TRBJ1-6 . . TRBV11-1 CASSLNEDSLHF TGTGCCAGCAGCTTAAACGAGGATTCCCTCCACTTT
TRBJ1-2 large . TRBV4-2 CASSLRDDGYTF TGTGCCAGCAGCCTCCGGGACGATGGCTACACCTTC
TRBJ2-7 . . TRBV5-6 CASSYGAFYEQYF TGTGCCAGCAGCTACGGGGCCTTCTACGAGCAGTACTTC
TRBJ2-5 . . TRBV7-9 CASSSQETQYF TGTGCCAGCAGCTCCCAAGAGACCCAGTACTTC
TRBJ1-1 few . TRBV6-5 CASSYSSEAFF TGTGCCAGCAGTTACTCCTCTGAAGCTTTCTTT
TRBJ1-1 few . TRBV4-3 CASSQEAEREAFF TGCGCCAGCAGCCAAGAGGCAGAACGAGAAGCTTTCTTT
TRBJ2-7 . . TRBV2 CASSGGGGSYEQYF TGTGCCAGCAGTGGGGGCGGTGGGTCCTACGAGCAGTACTTC
TRBJ1-1 few . TRBV4-3 CASSQVEGVNTEAFF TGCGCCAGCAGCCAAGTGGAGGGGGTGAACACTGAAGCTTTCTTT
TRBJ2-2 . . TRBV2 CARQQGAGELFF TGTGCCCGCCAACAGGGAGCCGGGGAGCTGTTTTTT
TRBJ2-1 . TRBD2 TRBV25-1 CASSEPGTSGSNEQFF TGTGCCAGCAGTGAACCGGGGACTAGCGGGAGCAATGAGCAGTTCTTC
TRBJ2-5 . . TRBV20-1 CSAMQSTYQETQYF TGCAGTGCTATGCAGTCGACGTACCAAGAGACCCAGTACTTC
TRBJ2-1 . . TRBV11-1 CASSFSGNEQFF TGTGCCAGCAGCTTCTCGGGGAATGAGCAGTTCTTC
TRBJ1-6 . . TRBV10-1 CASSDSVGSYNSPLHF TGCGCCAGCAGTGACAGCGTGGGCTCCTATAATTCACCCCTCCACTTT
TRBJ2-3 . . TRBV27 CASSLVQAGDTQYF TGTGCCAGCAGTTTAGTACAGGCGGGAGATACGCAGTATTTT
TRBJ1-1 . . TRBV4-1 CASSEGYTANTEAFF TGCGCCAGCAGCGAAGGGTACACAGCGAACACTGAAGCTTTCTTT
TRBJ2-7 . . TRBV11-1 CASSLIRPDDEQYF TGTGCCAGCAGCTTAATTAGGCCCGACGACGAGCAGTACTTC
TRBJ2-1 . TRBD2 TRBV24-1 CATSENGLAGYNEQFF TGTGCCACCAGTGAGAACGGACTAGCGGGGTACAATGAGCAGTTCTTC
TRBJ2-7 . TRBD2 TRBV23-1 CASRARTSGPYEQYF TGCGCCAGCCGAGCCCGGACTAGCGGGCCTTACGAGCAGTACTTC
TRBJ2-1 once TRBD2 TRBV6-4 CASSDSSGSPNEQFF TGTGCCAGCAGTGACTCGAGCGGGAGCCCAAATGAGCAGTTCTTC
TRBJ2-3 . . TRBV4-3 CASSQDLPASTDTQYF TGCGCCAGCAGCCAAGATTTACCAGCTAGCACAGATACGCAGTATTTT
TRBJ1-5 . . TRBV15 CATSRGVSGGNQPQHF TGTGCCACCAGCAGGGGGGTGTCAGGGGGCAATCAGCCCCAGCATTTT
TRBJ2-2 . . TRBV11-1 CASSLFPENTGELFF TGTGCCAGCAGCTTATTTCCGGAGAACACCGGGGAGCTGTTTTTT
TRBJ1-1 few . TRBV4-1 CASSQDSPEAFF TGCGCCAGCAGCCAAGACAGCCCTGAAGCTTTCTTT
TRBJ2-1 . TRBD2 TRBV11-3 CASSLIAGTYNEQFF TGTGCCAGCAGCCTAATAGCGGGAACCTACAATGAGCAGTTCTTC